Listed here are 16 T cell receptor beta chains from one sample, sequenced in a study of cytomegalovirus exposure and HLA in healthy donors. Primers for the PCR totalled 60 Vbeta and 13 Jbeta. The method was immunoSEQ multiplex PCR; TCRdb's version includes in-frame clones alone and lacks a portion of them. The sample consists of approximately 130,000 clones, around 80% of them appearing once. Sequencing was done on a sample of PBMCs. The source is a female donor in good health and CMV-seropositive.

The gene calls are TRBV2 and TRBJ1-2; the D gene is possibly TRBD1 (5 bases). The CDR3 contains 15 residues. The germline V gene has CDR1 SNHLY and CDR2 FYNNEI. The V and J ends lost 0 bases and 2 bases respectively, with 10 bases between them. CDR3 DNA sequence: TGTGCCAGCAGTGAAGCGCTTGGGGGGAACTATGGCTACACCTTC. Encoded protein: CASSEALGGNYGYTF. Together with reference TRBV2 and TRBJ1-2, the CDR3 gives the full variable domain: EPEVTQTPSHQVTQMGQEVILRCVPISNHLYFYWYRQILGQKVEFLVSFYNNEISEKSEIFDDQFSVERPDGSNFTLKIRSTKLEDSAMYFCASSEALGGNYGYTFGSGTRLTVV.

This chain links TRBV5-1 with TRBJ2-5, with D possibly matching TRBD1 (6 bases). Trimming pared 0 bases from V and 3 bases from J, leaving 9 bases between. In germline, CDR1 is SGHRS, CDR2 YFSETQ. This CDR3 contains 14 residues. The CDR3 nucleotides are TGCGCCAGCAGCTTGGCAGGGGCGGAAGAGACCCAGTACTTC. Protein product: CASSLAGAEETQYF.

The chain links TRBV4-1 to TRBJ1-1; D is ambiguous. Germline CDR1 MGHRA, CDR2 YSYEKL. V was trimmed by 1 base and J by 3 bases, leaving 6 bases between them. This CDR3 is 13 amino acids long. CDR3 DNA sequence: TGCGCCAGCAGCCAAGGAGTTCACACTGAAGCTTTCTTT. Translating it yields CASSQGVHTEAFF.

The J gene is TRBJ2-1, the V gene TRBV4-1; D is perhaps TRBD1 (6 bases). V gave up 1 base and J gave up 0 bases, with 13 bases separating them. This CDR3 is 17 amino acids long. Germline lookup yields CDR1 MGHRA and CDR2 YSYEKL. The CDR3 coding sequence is TGCGCCAGCAGCCAAGGAGGGGGAGCCAGCTCCTACAATGAGCAGTTCTTC. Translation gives CASSQGGGASSYNEQFF.

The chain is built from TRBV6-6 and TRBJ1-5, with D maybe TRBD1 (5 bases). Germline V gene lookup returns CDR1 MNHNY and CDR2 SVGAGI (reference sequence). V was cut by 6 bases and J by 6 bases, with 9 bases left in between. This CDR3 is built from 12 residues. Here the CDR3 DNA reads TGTGCCAGCAGCCTCAGGGCTCAGCCCCAGCATTTT. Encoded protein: CASSLRAQPQHF.

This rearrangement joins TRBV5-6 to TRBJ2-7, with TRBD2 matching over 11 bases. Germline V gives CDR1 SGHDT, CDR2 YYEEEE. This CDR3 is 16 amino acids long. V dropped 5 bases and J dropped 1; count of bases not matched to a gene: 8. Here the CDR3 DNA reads TGTGCCAGCAGACCGGGACTAGCGGAGAATTCCTACGAGCAGTACTTC. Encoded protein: CASRPGLAENSYEQYF.

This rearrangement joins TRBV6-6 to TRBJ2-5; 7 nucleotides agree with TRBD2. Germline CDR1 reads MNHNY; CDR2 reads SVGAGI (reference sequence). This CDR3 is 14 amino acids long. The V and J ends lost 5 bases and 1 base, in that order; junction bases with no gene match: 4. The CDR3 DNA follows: TGTGCCAGCAGTCAGGGACTACTCCAAGAGACCCAGTACTTC. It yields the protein CASSQGLLQETQYF.

CDR3 loop: CASSEGTGDGYTF. CDR3 DNA sequence: TGTGCCAGCAGTGAAGGGACAGGGGATGGCTACACCTTC. V gene TRBV6-1 combines with J gene TRBJ1-2; 9 bases line up with TRBD1. Germline V CDR1 and CDR2: MNHNS, SASEGT. J lost 6 bases, V lost 1 base, and 0 bases had no gene match. This CDR3 has 13 residues.

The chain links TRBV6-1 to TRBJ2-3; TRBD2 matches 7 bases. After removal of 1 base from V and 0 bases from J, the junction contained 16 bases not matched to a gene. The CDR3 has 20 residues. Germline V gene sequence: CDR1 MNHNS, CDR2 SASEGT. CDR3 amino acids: CASSEGEGFARRVSTDTQYF. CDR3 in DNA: TGTGCCAGCAGTGAAGGGGAGGGGTTTGCGCGGCGGGTTAGCACAGATACGCAGTATTTT.

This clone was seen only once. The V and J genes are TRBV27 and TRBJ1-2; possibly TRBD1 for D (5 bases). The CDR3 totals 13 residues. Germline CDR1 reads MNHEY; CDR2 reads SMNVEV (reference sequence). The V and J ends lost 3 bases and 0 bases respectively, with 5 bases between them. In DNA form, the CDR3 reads TGTGCCAGCAGTTTGACAGCTAACTATGGCTACACCTTC. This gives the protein CASSLTANYGYTF.

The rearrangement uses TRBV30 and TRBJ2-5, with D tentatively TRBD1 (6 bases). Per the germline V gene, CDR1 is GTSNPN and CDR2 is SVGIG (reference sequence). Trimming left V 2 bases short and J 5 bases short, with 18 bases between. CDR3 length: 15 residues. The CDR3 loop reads CAWSTGTPQVETQYF. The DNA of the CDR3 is TGTGCCTGGAGTACCGGGACACCCCAGGTGGAGACCCAGTACTTC.

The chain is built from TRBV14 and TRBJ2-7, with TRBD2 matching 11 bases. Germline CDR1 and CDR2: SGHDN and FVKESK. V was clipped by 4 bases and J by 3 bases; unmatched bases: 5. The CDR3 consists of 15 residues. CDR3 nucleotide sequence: TGTGCCAGCAGCCCTCGTCTAGCGGGGGGCTACGAGCAGTACTTC. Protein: CASSPRLAGGYEQYF. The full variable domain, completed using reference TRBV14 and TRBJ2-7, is EAGVTQFPSHSVIEKGQTVTLRCDPISGHDNLYWYRRVMGKEIKFLLHFVKESKQDESGMPNNRFLAERTGGTYSTLKVQPAELEDSGVYFCASSPRLAGGYEQYFGPGTRLTVT.

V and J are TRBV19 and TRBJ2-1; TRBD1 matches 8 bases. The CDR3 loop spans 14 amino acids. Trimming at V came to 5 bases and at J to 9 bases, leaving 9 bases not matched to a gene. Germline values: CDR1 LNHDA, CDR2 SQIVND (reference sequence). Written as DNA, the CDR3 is TGTGCCAGTAGTTATAGCCAGGGGGCGTTTGAGCAGTTCTTC. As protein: CASSYSQGAFEQFF.

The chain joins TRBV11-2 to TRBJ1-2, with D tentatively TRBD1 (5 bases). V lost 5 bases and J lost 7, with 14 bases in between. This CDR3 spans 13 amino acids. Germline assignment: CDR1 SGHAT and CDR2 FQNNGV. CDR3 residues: CASSPGRDFGYTF. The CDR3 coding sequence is TGTGCCAGCAGCCCAGGCCGGGACTTTGGCTACACCTTC.

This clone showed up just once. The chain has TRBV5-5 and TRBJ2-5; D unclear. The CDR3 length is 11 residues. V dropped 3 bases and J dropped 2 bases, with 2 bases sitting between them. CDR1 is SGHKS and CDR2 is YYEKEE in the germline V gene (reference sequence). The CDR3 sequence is CASSSQETQYF. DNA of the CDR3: TGTGCCAGCAGCTCGCAAGAGACCCAGTACTTC. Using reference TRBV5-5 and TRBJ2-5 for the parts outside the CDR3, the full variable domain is DAGVTQSPTHLIKTRGQQVTLRCSPISGHKSVSWYQQVLGQGPQFIFQYYEKEERGRGNFPDRFSARQFPNYSSELNVNALLLGDSALYLCASSSQETQYFGPGTRLLVL.

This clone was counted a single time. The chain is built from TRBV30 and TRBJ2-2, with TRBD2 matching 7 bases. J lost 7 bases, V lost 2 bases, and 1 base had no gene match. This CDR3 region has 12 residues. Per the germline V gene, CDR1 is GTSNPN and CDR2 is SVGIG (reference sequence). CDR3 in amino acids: CAWSREDGELFF. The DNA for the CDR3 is TGTGCCTGGAGTCGGGAGGACGGGGAGCTGTTTTTT.